A selection of T cell receptor beta chains follows, all from one sample in a study of blood T cell repertoires in COVID-19. Generated by immunoSEQ multiplex PCR, the TCRdb table keeps only in-frame clones and is missing some. Of some 150,000 clones listed, approximately 91% are singletons. Sample: PBMCs or T cells enriched from blood (not recorded which). These receptors were collected from a young woman who had recovered from COVID-19. Each CDR3 is given with its conserved first and last residue. The D gene is left open where the match is weak. Clone size appears in some rows only: once, few, many, or a class for an expanded clone.

>.|TRBV9|TRBJ1-2|14|.
TGTGCCAGCAGCGTAGGCTTCGGGTCGTATGGCTACACCTTC
CASSVGFGSYGYTF
>few|TRBV11-1|TRBJ1-1|12|.
TGTGCCAGCAGCCATTACACAGGACAAGCTTTCTTT
CASSHYTGQAFF
>.|TRBV13|TRBJ2-1|14|TRBD2
TGTGCCAGCAGCTTCACTAGCGTAGTTAGCGAGCAGTTCTTC
CASSFTSVVSEQFF
>.|TRBV4-3|TRBJ2-1|16|TRBD2
TGCGCCAGCAGCACCAAGACGGGACTAGCGGGAGGTGAGCAGTTCTTC
CASSTKTGLAGGEQFF
>.|TRBV10-3|TRBJ1-1|13|.
TGTGCCATCAGAACAGGTATGAACACTGAAGCTTTCTTT
CAIRTGMNTEAFF
>.|TRBV18|TRBJ2-2|18|.
TGTGCCAGCTCACCTGCCCCAGGTGGGAGATCTACCACCGGGGAGCTGTTTTTT
CASSPAPGGRSTTGELFF
>.|TRBV18|TRBJ1-4|13|.
TGTGCCAGCTCACCAGGGGCCCATGAAAAACTGTTTTTT
CASSPGAHEKLFF
>.|TRBV27|TRBJ2-1|11|TRBD2
TGTGCCAGCACCACCGGGGGGGAGCAGTTCTTC
CASTTGGEQFF
>.|TRBV27|TRBJ2-7|14|TRBD2
TGTGCCAGCAGGGGACTAGCGGGACCCTACGAGCAGTACTTC
CASRGLAGPYEQYF
>.|TRBV5-4|TRBJ1-2|15|.
TGTGCCAGCAGCTTGGTGGCCAGGGAAGACTATGGCTACACCTTC
CASSLVAREDYGYTF
>few|TRBV29-1|TRBJ1-2|13|.
TGCAGCGTTGAAGTATCACCGGGGGAGGGCTACACCTTC
CSVEVSPGEGYTF
>.|TRBV10-3|TRBJ2-7|15|TRBD2
TGTGCCATCAGTGAGTCCTACAGGACTAGGGGCGAGCAGTACTTC
CAISESYRTRGEQYF
>.|TRBV13|TRBJ2-7|15|.
TGTGCCAGCAGCTTAGGATCTGGACCAGGGTACGAGCAGTACTTC
CASSLGSGPGYEQYF
>.|TRBV7-2|TRBJ2-7|14|.
TGTGCCAGCAGCCCATCGCGGGGGCCCTACGAGCAGTACTTC
CASSPSRGPYEQYF
>once|TRBV6-1|TRBJ2-2|17|TRBD1
TGTGCCAGCAGTGGGGGGACAGGGCCTGCGAACACCGGGGAGCTGTTTTTT
CASSGGTGPANTGELFF
>.|TRBV28|TRBJ1-1|17|TRBD1
TGTGCCAGCAGTCGGATACCGGGACAGACAAGCAACACTGAAGCTTTCTTT
CASSRIPGQTSNTEAFF
>.|TRBV2|TRBJ2-7|13|.
TGTGCCAGCAGGGAGGGAGTTTCCTACGAGCAGTACTTC
CASREGVSYEQYF
>.|TRBV5-4|TRBJ2-1|17|TRBD1
TGTGCCAGCAGCTCTGGCCTGGGCCAGGGGGCGAGGAATGAGCAGTTCTTC
CASSSGLGQGARNEQFF
>once|TRBV30|TRBJ2-7|13|TRBD1
TGTGCCTGGGCCGGGACAGGAGCCTACGAGCAGTACTTC
CAWAGTGAYEQYF
>.|TRBV11-2|TRBJ2-7|16|TRBD2
TGTGCCAGCAGCCGCGCCCGGACTAGCGGGAGCTACGAGCAGTACTTC
CASSRARTSGSYEQYF
>few|TRBV18|TRBJ2-1|15|.
TGTGCCAGCTCACCATGGCAGGGATCCGACAATGAGCAGTTCTTC
CASSPWQGSDNEQFF
>.|TRBV7-8|TRBJ2-1|16|.
TGTGCCAGCAGCCCCCGCCGAGACTCACTAACCAATGAGCAGTTCTTC
CASSPRRDSLTNEQFF
>.|TRBV7-3|TRBJ2-1|14|.
TGTGCCAGCAGCTTAAGCGGGCAGTCTGATGAGCAGTTCTTC
CASSLSGQSDEQFF
>.|TRBV5-6|TRBJ1-1|11|.
TGTGCCAGCAGCTGGGCAGGGGAAGCTTTCTTT
CASSWAGEAFF
>.|TRBV25-1|TRBJ1-3|17|.
TGTGCCAGCAGTGAACCCCGCCGGAAAGGAGAAGGAAACACCATATATTTT
CASSEPRRKGEGNTIYF
>.|TRBV30|TRBJ1-6|15|.
TGTGCCTGGGGACATGGGAGCTCCTATAATTCACCCCTCCACTTT
CAWGHGSSYNSPLHF
>.|TRBV15|TRBJ1-1|15|TRBD1
TGTGCCACCAGCAGGGATCGACAGGGGAGTACTGAAGCTTTCTTT
CATSRDRQGSTEAFF
>.|TRBV12-5|TRBJ2-3|15|TRBD2
TGTGCTAGTGGTCCAAGCGGGACTAGCACAGATACGCAGTATTTT
CASGPSGTSTDTQYF
>.|TRBV6-5|TRBJ2-7|15|TRBD2
TGTGCCAGCAGTCGTACCGGGACTAAAATGGGCGAGCAGTACTTC
CASSRTGTKMGEQYF
>.|TRBV19|TRBJ1-5|15|.
TGTGCCAGTAGTATAAACAGGAGAAGCAATCAGCCCCAGCATTTT
CASSINRRSNQPQHF
>.|TRBV28|TRBJ1-2|15|.
TGTGCCAGCAGTCCGCAGAGGACAGTAGGCTATGGCTACACCTTC
CASSPQRTVGYGYTF
>.|TRBV3-1/TRBV3-2|TRBJ2-1|15|TRBD2
TGTGCCAGCGGCCGGACTAGCGGGCTTTACAATGAGCAGTTCTTC
CASGRTSGLYNEQFF
>.|TRBV6-1|TRBJ2-6|17|TRBD1
TGTGCCAGCAGTGTGGGACAGATTAGCTCTGGGGCCAACGTCCTGACTTTC
CASSVGQISSGANVLTF
>.|TRBV9|TRBJ2-7|15|TRBD1
TGTGCCAGCAGCGTAGGTGGGACAGGGGGATACGAGCAGTACTTC
CASSVGGTGGYEQYF
>.|TRBV5-1|TRBJ2-7|16|.
TGCGCCAGCAGTCTTAGCGGAGGGGCCCACTCCTACGAGCAGTACTTC
CASSLSGGAHSYEQYF
>.|TRBV12-3/TRBV12-4|TRBJ2-3|12|.
TGTGCCAGCAGTTTAAGATTATATGGCCAGTATTTT
CASSLRLYGQYF
>.|TRBV15|TRBJ2-2|17|TRBD2
TGTGCCACCAGCAGAGAACCGACTAGCGGGGTAGACGGGGAGCTGTTTTTT
CATSREPTSGVDGELFF
>.|TRBV6-1|TRBJ2-6|16|.
TGTGCCAGCAGTGAAAATCGAGCCTCTGGGGCCAACGTCCTGACTTTC
CASSENRASGANVLTF
>few|TRBV4-2|TRBJ1-3|14|.
TGTGCCAGCAGCCAAGGGGCCAGTGGAAACACCATATATTTT
CASSQGASGNTIYF
>few|TRBV19|TRBJ2-7|13|TRBD2
TGTGCCAGTAGTATAAGAGGCCTAGCGGGGCAGTACTTC
CASSIRGLAGQYF
>.|TRBV7-8|TRBJ2-7|16|TRBD2
TGTGCCAGCAGCCGAACTAGCGGGGGTACCCTCTACGAGCAGTACTTC
CASSRTSGGTLYEQYF
>.|TRBV5-1|TRBJ2-7|16|TRBD2
TGCGCCAGCAGCTTGGGTGTCCTAGCGGGAGGAGACGAGCAGTACTTC
CASSLGVLAGGDEQYF
>.|TRBV4-3|TRBJ2-3|17|TRBD2
TGCGCCAGCAGCTCAACAACCGGGACTAGCGGTCCGGCTACGCAGTATTTT
CASSSTTGTSGPATQYF
>.|TRBV27|TRBJ1-4|15|TRBD1
TGTGCCAGCAGTCTCCGGGACAGGGTAAATGAAAAACTGTTTTTT
CASSLRDRVNEKLFF
>.|TRBV11-2|TRBJ2-1|15|.
TGTGCCAGCAGCTTGACCGGGACTCAAGGGGATGAGCAGTTCTTC
CASSLTGTQGDEQFF
>.|TRBV27|TRBJ2-5|14|.
TGTGCCAGCAGTCCTACGACTCGGGGAGAGACCCAGTACTTC
CASSPTTRGETQYF
>.|TRBV7-2|TRBJ2-7|15|.
TGTGCCAGCAGCCCAGACCGAGGACAGATCTACGAGCAGTACTTC
CASSPDRGQIYEQYF
>.|TRBV29-1|TRBJ2-1|13|.
TGCAGCGTTGACGGGAGAGAAGGGGATGAGCAGTTCTTC
CSVDGREGDEQFF
>few|TRBV6-5|TRBJ1-1|14|.
TGTGCCAGCACGTTGGGGGGGTTGGACACTGAAGCTTTCTTT
CASTLGGLDTEAFF
>.|TRBV19|TRBJ1-1|11|.
TGTGCCACTTGCCTCGGTACTGAAGCTTTCTTT
CATCLGTEAFF